The clone carrying this T cell receptor (beta chain) showed up just once. The antigen is not known. This entry belongs to a study of Ad26.COV2.S vaccination and SARS-CoV-2 variants. Study conclusions and caveats: Spike-specific TCR breadth was greater in vaccine than placebo recipients.

Sequencing was performed with immunoSEQ multiplex PCR; in TCRdb, only in-frame clones are kept and a portion is missing. The repertoire holds about 450,000 clones, with roughly 87% as singletons. Germline CDR1 SGHTA, CDR2 FQGNSA. V lost 2 bases and J lost 9; bases outside the gene matches: 8. This CDR3 is built from 15 residues. The sample's treatment: roughly 19 received Ad26.COV2.S at low or high dose, single or two shots; 5 received placebo; per-sample allocation not given. Specimen acquisition occurred on day 63 following the initial vaccine or placebo injection. The sequencing used peripheral blood, collected in a trial of Ad26.COV2.S vaccine versus placebo. The chain recombines TRBV7-2 with TRBJ2-1; 9 bases are shared with TRBD2. This clonotype was sampled from a person between 18 and 65 years old who received the Ad26.COV2.S COVID-19 vaccine or a placebo. CDR3 sequence: CASSLWGGRAGEQFF. Written as DNA, the CDR3 is TGTGCCAGCAGCTTATGGGGCGGGAGGGCCGGTGAGCAGTTCTTC.